These 13 T cell receptor beta chains share one sample of origin, sequenced in a study of molecular identifiers for immune sequencing clone quantification. TCRdb used MiXCR to reprocess the PCR reads, holding one entry per CDR3 protein. The table has about 640,000 distinct CDR3 sequences, 15% to 20% seen once. Sequencing was performed on naive CD8+ T cells from blood, with Jurkat cell RNA spiked in. As for subset: FACS-sorted CD8+CD4-CCR7+CD45RA+ naive T cells. The receptor set was obtained from a human donor in good health. Some libraries in this study had Jurkat cell RNA spiked in.

In this sample, this clonotype turned up a few times. The chain has TRBV19 and TRBJ1-1; no firm D call. In germline, CDR1 is LNHDA, CDR2 SQIVND (reference sequence). V was trimmed by 1 base and J by 5 bases, leaving 11 bases between them. The CDR3 extends over 14 amino acids. The CDR3 here is CASSIGGLQTEAFF. The DNA of the CDR3 is TGTGCCAGTAGTATAGGAGGGCTGCAAACTGAAGCTTTCTTT.

This clonotype was seen a few times. As DNA, the CDR3 is TGTGCCAGCAGTGACCCACAGGGGATTCGAGTCACCGGGGAGCTGTTTTTT. Its translation is CASSDPQGIRVTGELFF. The chain combines TRBV6-2 or TRBV6-3 with TRBJ2-2; 7 bases agree with TRBD1. CDR3 length equals 17 residues. The germline CDR1 and CDR2 sequences are MNHEY and SVGEGT. After removal of 5 bases from V and 4 bases from J, the junction contained 13 bases not matched to a gene.

With respect to this clonotype: A clone one base away is much larger, so this may be a read error. The chain combines TRBV12-3 or TRBV12-4 with TRBJ1-5; TRBD1 aligns across 7 bases. CDR3 length: 13 amino acids. The junction had 10 bases not matched to a gene; V was cut back by 7 bases and J by 10 bases. This CDR3 reads CASTYRGVGPQHF. CDR3 nucleotide sequence: TGTGCCAGCACTTACAGGGGTGTAGGACCCCAGCATTTT.

This clonotype was counted at least ten times. This chain uses TRBV5-1 with TRBJ1-1; 9 bases are a match to TRBD1. Germline V gene lookup returns CDR1 SGHRS and CDR2 YFSETQ. The trim removed 0 bases at V and 4 bases at J, leaving 4 bases unmatched. The CDR3 length is 15 residues. The CDR3 loop reads CASSLGTGVITEAFF. In DNA, the CDR3 is TGCGCCAGCAGCTTGGGGACAGGGGTGATCACTGAAGCTTTCTTT.

A few counts support this clonotype. The V call is TRBV19, the J call TRBJ1-5; tentatively, D is TRBD1 (5 bases). From germline, CDR1 is LNHDA and CDR2 SQIVND (reference sequence). The V gene lost 9 bases and the J gene lost 4 bases, with 13 bases spanning the gap. This CDR3 is 13 amino acids long. The CDR3 DNA sequence: TGTGCCAGCGCTTTCGGGGGAAATCAGCCCCAGCATTTT. Residues: CASAFGGNQPQHF.

This clonotype was detected many times. The chain links TRBV5-6 to TRBJ2-7, with D uncertain. Germline V lookup: CDR1 SGHDT, CDR2 YYEEEE. CDR3 length equals 13 residues. V was cut by 2 bases and J by 0 bases, with 6 bases left in between. The CDR3 sequence: CASSFGSSYEQYF. For the CDR3, the DNA is TGTGCCAGCAGCTTTGGTAGCTCCTACGAGCAGTACTTC.

A remark on this clonotype: Its ends do not fully match the called genes, so a read error is possible. The J gene is TRBJ2-5, the V gene TRBV27; D unclear. CDR3 length: 14 amino acids. Germline CDR1 and CDR2: MNHEY and SMNVEV (reference sequence). The CDR3 nucleotides are TGTGCCAACAGTTTATATGGCAGTCAAGAGACCCAGTACTTC. This encodes CANSLYGSQETQYF.

Points on this clonotype: It may be a read error: a sequence one base away is much more abundant. The chain combines TRBV25-1 with TRBJ2-7; weak D call: TRBD1 (6 bases). The germline V and J ends were trimmed by 4 bases and 2 bases, with 9 bases remaining between them. The CDR3 is made up of 13 amino acids. Germline lookup yields CDR1 MGHDK and CDR2 SYGVNS. The CDR3 sequence is CASSVWGPYEQYF. CDR3 DNA sequence: TGTGCCAGCAGTGTCTGGGGGCCCTACGAGCAGTACTTC.

Of note for this clonotype: A junction boundary mismatches the germline segment, possibly from a read error. The V and J genes are TRBV11-2 and TRBJ2-7, with TRBD2 as a possible D gene (7 bases). The CDR3 covers 14 residues. Germline CDR1 is SGHAT and CDR2 is FQNNGV. The CDR3: CASSLGPGGYEQHF. CDR3 bases: TGTGCCAGCAGCTTGGGACCGGGGGGCTACGAGCAGCACTTC.

As to this clonotype: A much more abundant neighbour one base away suggests this may be a read error. CDR3 coding DNA: TGTGGCAGCAGCCTAGGGGACTGGGGAGGAGAGACCCAGTACTTC. Amino acids: CGSSLGDWGGETQYF. The V call is TRBV5-3, the J call TRBJ2-5, with D perhaps TRBD2 (6 bases). TRBV5-3 is annotated as an ORF whose role is uncertain. This CDR3 has 15 residues.

This clonotype was seen at least ten times. V and J are TRBV6-2 or TRBV6-3 and TRBJ2-2; a weak D match, TRBD2 (5 bases). Germline V lookup: CDR1 MNHEY, CDR2 SVGEGT. There are 14 residues in the CDR3. The germline V and J ends were trimmed by 4 bases and 3 bases, with 9 bases remaining between them. CDR3: CASSSGEYTGELFF. The CDR3 DNA sequence: TGTGCCAGCAGTTCTGGGGAGTACACCGGGGAGCTGTTTTTT.

This clonotype was counted many times. The genes are TRBV4-3 and TRBJ2-2, with D uncertain. V lost 0 bases, J lost 9 bases, and 17 bases lay in between. The CDR3 runs 16 residues. Germline-derived CDR1 and CDR2 are LGHNA and YSLEER. CDR3: CASSQDLSYPIRELFF. The CDR3 region has the DNA TGCGCCAGCAGCCAAGATTTGTCTTACCCAATACGGGAGCTGTTTTTT.

This chain links TRBV4-3 with TRBJ2-7; D unresolved. CDR1 and CDR2 (germline): LGHNA, YSLEER. The germline V and J ends were trimmed by 0 bases and 4 bases, with 16 bases remaining between them. The CDR3 is 16 amino acids. The CDR3 is CASSQEIPSVLYEQYF. The CDR3 DNA sequence: TGCGCCAGCAGCCAAGAAATACCGAGTGTCCTATACGAGCAGTACTTC.